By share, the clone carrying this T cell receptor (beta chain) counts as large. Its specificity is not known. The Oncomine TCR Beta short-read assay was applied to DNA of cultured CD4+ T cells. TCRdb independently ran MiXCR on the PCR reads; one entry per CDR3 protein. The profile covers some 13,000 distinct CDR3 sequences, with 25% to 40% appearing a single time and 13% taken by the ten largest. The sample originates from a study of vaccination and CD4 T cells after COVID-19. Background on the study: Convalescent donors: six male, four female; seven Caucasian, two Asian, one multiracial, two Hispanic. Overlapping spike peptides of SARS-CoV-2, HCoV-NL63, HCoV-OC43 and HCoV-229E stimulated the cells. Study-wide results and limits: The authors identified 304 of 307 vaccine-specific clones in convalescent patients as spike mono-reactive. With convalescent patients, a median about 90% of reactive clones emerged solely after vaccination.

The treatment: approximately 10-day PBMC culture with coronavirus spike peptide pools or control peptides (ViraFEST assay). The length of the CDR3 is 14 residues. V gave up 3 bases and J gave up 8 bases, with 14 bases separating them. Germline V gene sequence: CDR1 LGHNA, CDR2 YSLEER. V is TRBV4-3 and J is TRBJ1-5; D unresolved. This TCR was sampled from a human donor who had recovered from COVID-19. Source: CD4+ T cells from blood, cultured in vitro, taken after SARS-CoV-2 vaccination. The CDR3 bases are TGCGCCAGCAGCCAGACGCCAAGGGTTGAGCCCCAGCATTTT. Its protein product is CASSQTPRVEPQHF.